These 23 T cell receptor beta chains were all obtained from the same sample, sequenced in a study of identical twins (dated by TCRdb to the mid-2010s). Libraries were constructed by 5' RACE. TCRdb names Illumina HiSeq 2000 as the instrument used. TCRdb passed the public sequencing reads through fastp at Q25 and MiXCR, retaining productive beta sequences. Entries are consolidated by CDR3 protein sequence, retaining the most common genes and DNA. The sample data list 1.5 million to 2 million distinct CDR3 sequences, and more than 30% of these were observed just once. Jointly, the top ten make up roughly 0.3% of the sample. Source material: cord blood. All receptors come from a newborn girl in good health.

As regards this clonotype: A junction boundary mismatches the germline segment, possibly from a read error. The chain recombines TRBV7-9 with TRBJ1-2; D ambiguous. This CDR3 spans 10 amino acids. Germline loops: CDR1 SEHNR, CDR2 FQNEAQ (reference sequence). The CDR3 DNA sequence: TGTTCCAGCAGCTTAGAGGTTCTCACCTTC. Protein sequence: CSSSLEVLTF. Drawing the rest from reference TRBV7-9 and TRBJ1-2, the complete variable domain is DTGVSQNPRHKITKRGQNVTFRCDPISEHNRLYWYRQTLGQGPEFLTYFQNEAQLEKSRLLSDRFSAERPKGSFSTLEIQRTEQGDSAMYLCSSSLEVLTFGSGTRLTVV.

The CDR3 region is CASRQSGVNTEAFF. The DNA for the CDR3 is TGTGCCAGCAGACAATCCGGGGTGAACACTGAAGCTTTCTTT. The rearrangement joins TRBV6-6 to TRBJ1-1; unclear D gene. The V end was cut by 6 bases, the J end by 0 bases, with 11 bases between. This CDR3 comprises 14 residues. The germline CDR1 and CDR2 sequences are MNHNY and SVGAGI (reference sequence).

For this clonotype: Germline and junction disagree at one end, which may indicate a read error. The gene calls are TRBV9 and TRBJ2-3; D gene uncertain. Germline loops: CDR1 SGDLS, CDR2 YYNGEE. CDR3 length: 14 residues. CDR3 protein: CVSSDDGYTDTQYF. The CDR3 nucleotides are TGTGTCAGCAGCGACGACGGATACACAGATACGCAGTATTTT.

The chain couples TRBV12-5 to TRBJ2-7, with 7 bases matching TRBD1. The J call may be faulty, since TRBJ2-5 better matches the DNA end. This CDR3 is 17 amino acids long. Germline loops: CDR1 LGHNT, CDR2 FRNRAP. CDR3 sequence (DNA): TGTGCTAGTGGTTTGGTACAAGGACAGGAAGGCCAAGAGACCCAGTACTTC. Encoded protein: CASGLVQGQEGQETQYF.

This chain links TRBV7-6 with TRBJ2-7, with a tentative D call TRBD2 (5 bases). V lost 3 bases, J lost 0 bases, and 18 bases lay in between. Germline V gene lookup returns CDR1 SGHVS and CDR2 FNYEAQ. The CDR3 has 17 amino acids. CDR3 in DNA: TGTGCCAGCAGCTTGGGTCCCCCGGGGATTAGCTCCTACGAGCAGTACTTC. Encoded protein: CASSLGPPGISSYEQYF.

This clonotype was seen a handful of times. The chain combines TRBV29-1 with TRBJ2-1; 13 bases fit TRBD2. This CDR3 has 16 residues. Unmatched junction bases numbered 13, after V lost 5 bases and J lost 9 bases. CDR1 and CDR2 from the germline V gene are SQVTM and ANQGSEA. This CDR3 reads CSVSRTSGSYKSEQFF. CDR3 bases: TGCAGCGTTAGCCGGACTAGCGGGAGCTATAAGAGTGAGCAGTTCTTC.

A few counts support this clonotype. The chain has TRBV27 and TRBJ1-5, with D perhaps matching TRBD1 (6 bases). The CDR3 consists of 16 residues. V lost 2 bases, J lost 7 bases, and 18 bases lay in between. Germline V CDR1 and CDR2: MNHEY, SMNVEV (reference sequence). The DNA for the CDR3 is TGTGCCAGCAGTTTACGGGTCGGACAGCCTCGACAGCCCCAGCATTTT. Its translation is CASSLRVGQPRQPQHF.

This clonotype was recorded a few times. V usage is TRBV27 and J usage is TRBJ1-4; 12 bases fit TRBD1. The CDR3 loop spans 19 amino acids. CDR1 is MNHEY, CDR2 SMNVEV, per germline (reference sequence). V gave up 2 bases and J gave up 0 bases; unmatched junction bases: 7. The CDR3 here is CASSLNLGTGGATNEKLFF. The CDR3, as DNA: TGTGCCAGCAGTTTAAACCTAGGGACAGGGGGCGCAACTAATGAAAAACTGTTTTTT.

The V and J genes are TRBV7-2 and TRBJ2-7, with unresolved D. The CDR3 has 16 amino acids. V lost 1 base to trimming and J lost 0 bases, with 13 bases between them. Germline loops: CDR1 SGHTA, CDR2 FQGNSA. The CDR3 region has the DNA TGTGCCAGCAGCTTAGTAGGTAGCCGGTTCTCCTACGAGCAGTACTTC. Amino acids: CASSLVGSRFSYEQYF.

This clonotype was detected only a few times. The chain has TRBV20-1 and TRBJ2-1, with a tentative D call TRBD2 (6 bases). Trimming cost V 0 bases and J 8 bases, with 14 bases left between them. Looked up from germline, CDR1 is DFQATT and CDR2 is SNEGSKA (reference sequence). The CDR3 totals 14 residues. Written as DNA, the CDR3 is TGCAGTGCTAGAGATATGGCGGGGTCCGATGAGCAGTTCTTC. As protein: CSARDMAGSDEQFF.

V is TRBV20-1 and J is TRBJ2-5, with D maybe TRBD2 (6 bases). Germline CDR1 is DFQATT and CDR2 is SNEGSKA (reference sequence). This CDR3 spans 14 amino acids. V lost 2 bases and J lost 2, with 12 bases in between. The CDR3 region has the DNA TGCAGTGCTAGACGAAGGAGGGTACAAGAGACCCAGTACTTC. Translation gives CSARRRRVQETQYF.

This clonotype was counted a few times. The J gene is TRBJ2-1, the V gene TRBV11-2, with a weak D call TRBD2 (6 bases). The J call is in doubt because the DNA end fits TRBJ2-7 better. Germline CDR1 SGHAT, CDR2 FQNNGV. The CDR3 extends over 16 amino acids. The DNA for the CDR3 is TGTGCCAGCAGCTTAGATCGCGGGACTCGCTACAATGAGCAGTACTTC. Translated, it gives CASSLDRGTRYNEQYF.

The gene calls are TRBV6-6 and TRBJ2-2; 7 nucleotides align to TRBD1. The CDR3 covers 13 residues. J was trimmed by 0 bases and V by 11 bases; bases with no gene match: 3. Germline V gene data show CDR1 as MNHNY and CDR2 as SVGAGI (reference sequence). CDR3 sequence (DNA): TGTGCCGGGGGACAGTCGAACACCGGGGAGCTGTTTTTT. This translates into CAGGQSNTGELFF.

V usage is TRBV2 and J usage is TRBJ1-5; the D gene is possibly TRBD1 (5 bases). The CDR3 length is 13 residues. Germline V gives CDR1 SNHLY, CDR2 FYNNEI. Trimming pared 8 bases from V and 4 bases from J, leaving 12 bases between. The CDR3 loop is CASRGPRNQPQHF. DNA for the CDR3: TGTGCCAGCCGGGGCCCGCGGAATCAGCCCCAGCATTTT.

The chain carries TRBV3-1 and TRBJ2-7, with D hard to call. The CDR3 contains 14 residues. Germline CDR1 LGHDT, CDR2 YNNKEL (reference sequence). The V end was cut by 5 bases, the J end by 1 base, with 12 bases between. The CDR3 reads CASSNLPGSYEQYF. CDR3 bases: TGTGCCAGCAGCAACCTGCCAGGATCCTACGAGCAGTACTTC.

This clonotype has a handful of counts. V gene TRBV20-1 combines with J gene TRBJ2-2, with D unresolved. The germline V gene has CDR1 DFQATT and CDR2 SNEGSKA (reference sequence). The CDR3 contains 14 residues. V was clipped by 1 base and J by 7 bases, with 13 bases between them. CDR3 sequence: CSARGYPVDGELFF. CDR3 bases: TGCAGTGCTAGAGGGTATCCCGTCGACGGGGAGCTGTTTTTT.

This clonotype was recorded once. J is TRBJ2-1 and V is TRBV5-5; TRBD2 is a possible D gene (7 bases). Germline values: CDR1 SGHKS, CDR2 YYEKEE (reference sequence). V lost 3 bases, J lost 0 bases, and 13 bases lay in between. This CDR3 region has 16 residues. CDR3 amino acids: CASSSIGGRSYNEQFF. CDR3 DNA: TGTGCCAGCAGCTCGATCGGGGGGCGCTCCTACAATGAGCAGTTCTTC.

The chain uses TRBV20-1 and TRBJ1-5; D call uncertain. The V gene's germline CDR1 is DFQATT and CDR2 SNEGSKA (reference sequence). This CDR3 region has 16 residues. The ends were cut back, 6 bases at V and 2 bases at J, with 20 bases in the middle. This CDR3 reads CSAVAPGKAGNQPQHF. CDR3 nucleotide sequence: TGCAGTGCCGTAGCACCCGGGAAGGCGGGCAATCAGCCCCAGCATTTT.

This rearrangement joins TRBV5-1 to TRBJ1-1; no firm D call. Looked up from germline, CDR1 is SGHRS and CDR2 is YFSETQ. The CDR3 totals 15 residues. V lost 0 bases and J 2 bases, leaving 11 bases between the germline ends. The CDR3 here is CASSLAAGDNTEAFF. The CDR3 coding sequence is TGCGCCAGCAGCTTGGCCGCCGGGGATAACACTGAAGCTTTCTTT. The full variable domain, rest sourced from reference TRBV5-1 and TRBJ1-1, is KAGVTQTPRYLIKTRGQQVTLSCSPISGHRSVSWYQQTPGQGLQFLFEYFSETQRNKGNFPGRFSGRQFSNSRSEMNVSTLELGDSALYLCASSLAAGDNTEAFFGQGTRLTVV.

This clonotype was recorded a few times. The chain couples TRBV6-5 to TRBJ2-3; 9 bases fit TRBD1. Germline V lookup: CDR1 MNHEY, CDR2 SVGAGI. CDR3 size: 15 residues. V lost 2 bases to trimming and J lost 4 bases; unmatched junction nucleotides: 4. The CDR3: CASSYGTGRPDTQYF. The CDR3 region has the DNA TGTGCCAGCAGTTACGGGACAGGGCGCCCAGATACGCAGTATTTT.

Details on this clonotype: At one end, the junction sequence differs from germline, possibly due to a read error. This sequence joins TRBV20-1 and TRBJ1-1; D uncertain. This CDR3 has 14 residues. Germline V lookup: CDR1 DFQATT, CDR2 SNEGSKA (reference sequence). The CDR3 loop reads CGAREGSLNTEAFF. The CDR3 DNA sequence: TGCGGTGCTAGAGAGGGCAGTTTGAACACTGAAGCTTTCTTT.

This clonotype appeared a single time. The gene calls are TRBV20-1 and TRBJ1-6; D is possibly TRBD1 (5 bases). The V gene's germline CDR1 is DFQATT and CDR2 SNEGSKA (reference sequence). The CDR3 runs to 14 residues. V lost 4 bases and J 6 bases, leaving 13 bases between the germline ends. The DNA of the CDR3 is TGCAGTGCTAACCCCAGGGTGGGTAATTCACCCCTCCACTTT. The encoded protein is CSANPRVGNSPLHF.

The chain carries TRBV5-1 and TRBJ2-3; 7 nucleotides align to TRBD2. The germline V gene has CDR1 SGHRS and CDR2 YFSETQ. V lost 2 bases and J lost 4; bases outside the gene matches: 10. The CDR3 length is 16 residues. The CDR3 is CASSFKGGSSADTQYF. The DNA of the CDR3 is TGCGCCAGCAGCTTTAAAGGCGGGAGTTCGGCAGATACGCAGTATTTT.